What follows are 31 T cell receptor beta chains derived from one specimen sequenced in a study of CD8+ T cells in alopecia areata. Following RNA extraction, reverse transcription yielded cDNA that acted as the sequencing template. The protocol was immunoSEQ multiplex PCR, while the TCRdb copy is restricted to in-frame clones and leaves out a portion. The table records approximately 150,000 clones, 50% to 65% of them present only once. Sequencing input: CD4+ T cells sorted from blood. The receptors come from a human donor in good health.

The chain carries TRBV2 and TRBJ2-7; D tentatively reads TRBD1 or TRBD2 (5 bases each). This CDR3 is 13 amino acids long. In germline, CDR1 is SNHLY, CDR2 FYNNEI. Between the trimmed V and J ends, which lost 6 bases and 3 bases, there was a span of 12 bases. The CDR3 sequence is CASSPKGSYEQYF. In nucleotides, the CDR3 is TGTGCCAGCAGCCCGAAGGGGAGCTACGAGCAGTACTTC.

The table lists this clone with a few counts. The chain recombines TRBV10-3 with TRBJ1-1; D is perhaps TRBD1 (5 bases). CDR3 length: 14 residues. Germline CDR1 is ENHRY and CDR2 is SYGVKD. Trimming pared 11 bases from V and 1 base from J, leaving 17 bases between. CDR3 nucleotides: TGTGCCTCACGTGGAGCGGGGGGGAACACTGAAGCTTTCTTT. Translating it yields CASRGAGGNTEAFF.

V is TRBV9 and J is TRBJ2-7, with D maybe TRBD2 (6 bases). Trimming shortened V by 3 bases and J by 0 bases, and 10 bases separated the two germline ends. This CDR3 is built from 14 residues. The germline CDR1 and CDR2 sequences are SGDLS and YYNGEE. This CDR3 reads CASSAGGSSYEQYF. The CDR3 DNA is TGTGCCAGCAGCGCTGGGGGGAGCTCCTACGAGCAGTACTTC.

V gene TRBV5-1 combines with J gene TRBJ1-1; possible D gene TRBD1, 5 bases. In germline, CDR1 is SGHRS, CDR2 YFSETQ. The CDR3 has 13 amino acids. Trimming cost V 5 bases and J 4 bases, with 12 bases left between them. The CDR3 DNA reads TGCGCCAGCAGTAGAGGGGAGGGCACTGAAGCTTTCTTT. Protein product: CASSRGEGTEAFF. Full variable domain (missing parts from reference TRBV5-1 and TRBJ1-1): KAGVTQTPRYLIKTRGQQVTLSCSPISGHRSVSWYQQTPGQGLQFLFEYFSETQRNKGNFPGRFSGRQFSNSRSEMNVSTLELGDSALYLCASSRGEGTEAFFGQGTRLTVV.

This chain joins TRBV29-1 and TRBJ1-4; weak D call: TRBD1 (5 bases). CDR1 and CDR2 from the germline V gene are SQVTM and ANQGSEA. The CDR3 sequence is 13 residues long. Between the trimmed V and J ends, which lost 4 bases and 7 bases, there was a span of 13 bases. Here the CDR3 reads CSVAQGFGEKLFF. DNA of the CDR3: TGCAGCGTTGCCCAGGGTTTCGGTGAAAAACTGTTTTTT.

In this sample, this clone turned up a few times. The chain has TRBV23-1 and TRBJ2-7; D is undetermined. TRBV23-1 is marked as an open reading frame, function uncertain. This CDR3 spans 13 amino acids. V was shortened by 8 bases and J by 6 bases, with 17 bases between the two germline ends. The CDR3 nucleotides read TGCGCCAGCCTCGCACAGCCCCCTACCGAGCAGTACTTC. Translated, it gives CASLAQPPTEQYF.

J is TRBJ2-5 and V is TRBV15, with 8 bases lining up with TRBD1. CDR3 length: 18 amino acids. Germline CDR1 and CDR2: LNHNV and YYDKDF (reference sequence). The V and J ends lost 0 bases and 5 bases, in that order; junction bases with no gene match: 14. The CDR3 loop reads CATSRDLGQGVFSETQYF. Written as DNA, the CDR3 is TGTGCCACCAGCAGAGATCTCGGACAGGGCGTTTTTTCGGAGACCCAGTACTTC.

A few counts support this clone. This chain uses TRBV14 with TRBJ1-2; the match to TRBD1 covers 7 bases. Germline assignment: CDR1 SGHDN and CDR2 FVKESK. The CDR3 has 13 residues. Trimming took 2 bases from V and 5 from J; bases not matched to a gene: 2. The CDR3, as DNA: TGTGCCAGCAGCCAAAGGGGGCTTTATGGCTACACCTTC. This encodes CASSQRGLYGYTF.

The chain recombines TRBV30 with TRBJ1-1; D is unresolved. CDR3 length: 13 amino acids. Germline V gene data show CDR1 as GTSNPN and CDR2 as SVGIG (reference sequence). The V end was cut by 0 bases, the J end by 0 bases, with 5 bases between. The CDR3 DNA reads TGTGCCTGGAGTGTTGACGTGAACACTGAAGCTTTCTTT. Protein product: CAWSVDVNTEAFF.

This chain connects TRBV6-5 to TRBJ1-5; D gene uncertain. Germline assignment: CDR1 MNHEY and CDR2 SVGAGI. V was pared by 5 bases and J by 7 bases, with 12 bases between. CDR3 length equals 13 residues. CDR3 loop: CASSREAGQPQHF. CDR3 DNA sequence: TGTGCCAGCAGTCGGGAAGCAGGCCAGCCCCAGCATTTT.

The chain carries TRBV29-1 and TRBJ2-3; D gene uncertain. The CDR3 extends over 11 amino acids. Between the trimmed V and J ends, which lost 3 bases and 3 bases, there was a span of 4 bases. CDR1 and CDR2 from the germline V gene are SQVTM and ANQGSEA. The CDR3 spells CSVDWTDTQYF. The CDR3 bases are TGCAGCGTTGATTGGACAGATACGCAGTATTTT.

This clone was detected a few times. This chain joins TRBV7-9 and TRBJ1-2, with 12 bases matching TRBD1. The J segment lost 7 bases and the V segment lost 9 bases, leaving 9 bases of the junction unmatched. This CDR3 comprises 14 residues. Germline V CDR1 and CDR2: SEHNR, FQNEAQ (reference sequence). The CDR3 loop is CASLPGQGAVGYTF. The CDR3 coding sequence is TGTGCCAGTCTCCCGGGACAGGGGGCGGTTGGCTACACCTTC.

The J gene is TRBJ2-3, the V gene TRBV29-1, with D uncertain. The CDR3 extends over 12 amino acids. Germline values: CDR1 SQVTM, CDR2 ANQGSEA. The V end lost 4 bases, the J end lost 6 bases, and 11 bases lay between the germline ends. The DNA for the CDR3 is TGCAGCGTTGCCCCGGCTGTTGATACGCAGTATTTT. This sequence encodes CSVAPAVDTQYF.

CDR3 DNA sequence: TGCGCCAGCAGCTGGACCCCCGGGACCCTCGCCGGGGAGCTGTTTTTT. It yields the protein CASSWTPGTLAGELFF. The chain is built from TRBV5-1 and TRBJ2-2; D assignment may be TRBD1 or TRBD2 (5 bases each). Trimming took off 3 bases at V and 6 bases at J, with 18 bases between the two ends. The CDR3 has 16 amino acids. CDR1 and CDR2 (germline): SGHRS, YFSETQ.

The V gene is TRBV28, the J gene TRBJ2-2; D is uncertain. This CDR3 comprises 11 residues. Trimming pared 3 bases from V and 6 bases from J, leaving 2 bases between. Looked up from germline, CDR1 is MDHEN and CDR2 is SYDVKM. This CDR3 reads CASSFPGELFF. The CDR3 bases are TGTGCCAGCAGTTTTCCCGGGGAGCTGTTTTTT. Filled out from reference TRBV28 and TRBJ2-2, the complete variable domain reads DVKVTQSSRYLVKRTGEKVFLECVQDMDHENMFWYRQDPGLGLRLIYFSYDVKMKEKGDIPEGYSVSREKKERFSLILESASTNQTSMYLCASSFPGELFFGEGSRLTVL.

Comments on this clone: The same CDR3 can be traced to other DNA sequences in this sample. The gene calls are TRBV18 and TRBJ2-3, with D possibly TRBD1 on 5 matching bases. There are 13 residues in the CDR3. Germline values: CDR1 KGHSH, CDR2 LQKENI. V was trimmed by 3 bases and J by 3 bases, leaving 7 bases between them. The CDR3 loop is CASSPRTTDTQYF. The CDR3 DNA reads TGTGCCAGCTCACCCCGGACAACAGATACGCAGTATTTT.

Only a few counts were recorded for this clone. In nucleotides, the CDR3 is TGTGCCAGCAACCGCCGGGAGTCCTCCTACAATGAGCAGTTCTTC. It encodes CASNRRESSYNEQFF. J is TRBJ2-1 and V is TRBV7-9; a weak D match, TRBD2 (6 bases). The germline V and J ends were trimmed by 7 bases and 0 bases, with 13 bases remaining between them. This CDR3 spans 15 amino acids. From germline, CDR1 is SEHNR and CDR2 FQNEAQ (reference sequence).

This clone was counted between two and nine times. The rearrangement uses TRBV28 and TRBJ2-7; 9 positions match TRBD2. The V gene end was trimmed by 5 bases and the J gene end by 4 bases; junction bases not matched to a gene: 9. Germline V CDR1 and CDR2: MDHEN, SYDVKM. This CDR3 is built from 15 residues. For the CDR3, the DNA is TGTGCCAGCAGTCCCTTAGGACTAGCGCCTTACGAGCAGTACTTC. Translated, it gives CASSPLGLAPYEQYF.

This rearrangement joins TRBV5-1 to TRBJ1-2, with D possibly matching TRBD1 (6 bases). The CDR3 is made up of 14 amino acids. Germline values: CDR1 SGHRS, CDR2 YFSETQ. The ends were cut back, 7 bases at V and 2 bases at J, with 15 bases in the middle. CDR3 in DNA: TGCGCCAGCCGACCACCCGGGACAAACTATGGCTACACCTTC. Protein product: CASRPPGTNYGYTF.

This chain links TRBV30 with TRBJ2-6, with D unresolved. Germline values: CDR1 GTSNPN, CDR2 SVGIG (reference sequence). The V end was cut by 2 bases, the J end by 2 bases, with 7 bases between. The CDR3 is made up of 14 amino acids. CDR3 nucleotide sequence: TGTGCCTGGAGTTCGACTCCTGGGGCCAACGTCCTGACTTTC. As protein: CAWSSTPGANVLTF. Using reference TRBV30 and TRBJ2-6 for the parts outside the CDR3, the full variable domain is SQTIHQWPATLVQPVGSPLSLECTVEGTSNPNLYWYRQAAGRGLQLLFYSVGIGQISSEVPQNLSASRPQDRQFILSSKKLLLSDSGFYLCAWSSTPGANVLTFGAGSRLTVL.

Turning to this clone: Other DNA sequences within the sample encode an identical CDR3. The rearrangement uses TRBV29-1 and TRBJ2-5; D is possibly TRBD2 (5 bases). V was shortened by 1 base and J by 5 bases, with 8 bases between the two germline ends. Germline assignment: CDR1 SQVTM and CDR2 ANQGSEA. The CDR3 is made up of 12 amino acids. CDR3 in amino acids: CSVEGTGETQYF. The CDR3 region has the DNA TGCAGCGTTGAAGGGACTGGGGAGACCCAGTACTTC.

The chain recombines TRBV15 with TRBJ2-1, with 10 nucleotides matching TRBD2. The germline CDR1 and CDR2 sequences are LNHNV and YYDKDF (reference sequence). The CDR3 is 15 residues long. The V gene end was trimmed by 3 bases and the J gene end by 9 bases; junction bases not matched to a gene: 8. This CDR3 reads CATSRGGLAGVEQFF. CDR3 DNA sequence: TGTGCCACCAGCAGGGGCGGCCTAGCGGGAGTTGAGCAGTTCTTC.

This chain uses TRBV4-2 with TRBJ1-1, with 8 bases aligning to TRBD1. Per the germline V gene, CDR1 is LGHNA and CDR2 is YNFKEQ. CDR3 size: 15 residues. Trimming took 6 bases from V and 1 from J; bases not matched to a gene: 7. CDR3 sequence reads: CASRPSGTGNTEAFF. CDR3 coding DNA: TGTGCCAGCAGGCCGTCCGGGACAGGGAACACTGAAGCTTTCTTT.

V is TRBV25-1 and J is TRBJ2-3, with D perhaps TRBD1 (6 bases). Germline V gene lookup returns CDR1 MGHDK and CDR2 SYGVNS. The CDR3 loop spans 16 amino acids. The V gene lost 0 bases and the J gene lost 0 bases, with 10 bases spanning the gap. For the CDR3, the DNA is TGTGCCAGCAGTGAATATGCCGGGACAAGCACAGATACGCAGTATTTT. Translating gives CASSEYAGTSTDTQYF.

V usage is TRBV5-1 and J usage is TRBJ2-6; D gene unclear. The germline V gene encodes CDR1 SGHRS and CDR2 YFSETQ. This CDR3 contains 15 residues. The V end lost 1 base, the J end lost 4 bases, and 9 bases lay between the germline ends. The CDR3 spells CASSLTLAGANVLTF. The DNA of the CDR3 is TGCGCCAGCAGCTTGACCTTGGCAGGGGCCAACGTCCTGACTTTC.

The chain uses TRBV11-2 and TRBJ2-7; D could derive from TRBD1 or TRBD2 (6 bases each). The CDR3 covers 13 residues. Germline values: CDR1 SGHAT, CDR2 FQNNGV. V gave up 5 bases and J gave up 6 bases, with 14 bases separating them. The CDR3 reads CASSVGGRFEQYF. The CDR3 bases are TGTGCCAGCAGCGTTGGGGGGCGATTCGAGCAGTACTTC.

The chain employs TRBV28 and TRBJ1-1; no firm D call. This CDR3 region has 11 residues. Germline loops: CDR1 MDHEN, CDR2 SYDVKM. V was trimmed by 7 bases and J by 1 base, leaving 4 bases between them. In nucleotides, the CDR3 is TGTGCCAGCACCTCGAACACTGAAGCTTTCTTT. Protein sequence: CASTSNTEAFF.

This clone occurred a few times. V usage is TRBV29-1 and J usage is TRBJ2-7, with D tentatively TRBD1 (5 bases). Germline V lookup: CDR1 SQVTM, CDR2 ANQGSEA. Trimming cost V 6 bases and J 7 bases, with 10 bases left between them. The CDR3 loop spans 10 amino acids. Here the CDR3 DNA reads TGCAGCGTGGGGCGAGAGGAGCAGTACTTC. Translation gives CSVGREEQYF.

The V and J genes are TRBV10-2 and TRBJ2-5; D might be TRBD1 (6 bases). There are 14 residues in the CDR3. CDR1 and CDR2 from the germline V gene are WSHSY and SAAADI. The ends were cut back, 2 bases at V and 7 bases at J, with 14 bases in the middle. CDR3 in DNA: TGCGCCAGCAGTGAGGAGGAGGTACAGGGGACCCAGTACTTC. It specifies CASSEEEVQGTQYF.

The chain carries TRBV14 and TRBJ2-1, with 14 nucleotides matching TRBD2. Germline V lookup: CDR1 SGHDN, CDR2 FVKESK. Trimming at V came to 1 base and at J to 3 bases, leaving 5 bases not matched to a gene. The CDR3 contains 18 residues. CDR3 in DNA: TGTGCCAGCAGCCAAGGGACTAGCGGGGGGACCCTCTACAATGAGCAGTTCTTC. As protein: CASSQGTSGGTLYNEQFF. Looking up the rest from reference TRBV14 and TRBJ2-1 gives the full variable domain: EAGVTQFPSHSVIEKGQTVTLRCDPISGHDNLYWYRRVMGKEIKFLLHFVKESKQDESGMPNNRFLAERTGGTYSTLKVQPAELEDSGVYFCASSQGTSGGTLYNEQFFGPGTRLTVL.

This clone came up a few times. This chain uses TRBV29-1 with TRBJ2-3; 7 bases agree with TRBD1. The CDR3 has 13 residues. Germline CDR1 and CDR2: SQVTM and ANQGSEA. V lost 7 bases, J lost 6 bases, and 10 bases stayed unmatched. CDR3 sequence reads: CSGRATGSDTQYF. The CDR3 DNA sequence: TGCAGCGGAAGGGCGACAGGGTCGGATACGCAGTATTTT.